This TCR beta chain was identified during a study of T cells in Graves' hyperthyroidism and ophthalmopathy. Researchers amplified the TCR beta CDR3 regions from RNA transcripts. The HTBI primer set served for first-round RT-PCR of the TCR CDR3. TCRdb reprocessed the multiplex PCR reads via MiXCR and lists one record per CDR3 protein. Of about 260,000 distinct CDR3 sequences listed, less than 20% are singletons. The V gene's germline CDR1 is SGDLS and CDR2 YYNGEE. The junction had 13 bases not matched to a gene; V was cut back by 4 bases and J by 7 bases. The CDR3 consists of 16 residues. This clonotype was counted many times.

The sequencing input was blood. The rearrangement uses TRBV9 and TRBJ2-1, with 8 bases fitting TRBD2. This sequence was found in a woman younger than 30 with Graves' ophthalmopathy. The CDR3: CASSPPRVAGWNEQFF. CDR3 coding DNA: TGTGCCAGCAGCCCCCCTCGGGTAGCGGGATGGAATGAGCAGTTCTTC.